This entry lists 27 T cell receptor beta chains sequenced from one sample in a study of shared clonotypes between healthy human individuals. Terminally differentiated effector memory CD45RA+ cells were excluded from the naive CD8 cells, which were CD45RO-negative and positively selected for CCR7. This table comes from immunoSEQ multiplex PCR, and its TCRdb copy is limited to in-frame clones, with some not included. The table records some 740,000 clones, more than 85% of them present only once. The material sequenced was naive CD8+ T cells sorted from blood. These receptors originate from a man aged 25 to 40 in good health.

The chain uses TRBV9 and TRBJ2-3, with a weak D call TRBD2 (6 bases). Germline-derived CDR1 and CDR2 are SGDLS and YYNGEE. This CDR3 has 14 residues. V was clipped by 7 bases and J by 9 bases, with 21 bases between them. The CDR3 nucleotides are TGTGCCAGCGGTGGAGGTTCCGTGGCGGGAACGCAGTATTTT. This gives the protein CASGGGSVAGTQYF.

The chain recombines TRBV11-2 with TRBJ1-2; 7 bases line up with TRBD1. Germline-derived CDR1 and CDR2 are SGHAT and FQNNGV. V trimming: 3 bases; J trimming: 1 base; junction bases outside the gene matches: 2. This CDR3 contains 14 residues. Here the CDR3 DNA reads TGTGCCAGCAGCTTTACAGGGGTTAACTATGGCTACACCTTC. It yields the protein CASSFTGVNYGYTF. The complete variable domain, with remaining parts taken from reference TRBV11-2 and TRBJ1-2, reads EAGVAQSPRYKIIEKRQSVAFWCNPISGHATLYWYQQILGQGPKLLIQFQNNGVVDDSQLPKDRFSAERLKGVDSTLKIQPAKLEDSAVYLCASSFTGVNYGYTFGSGTRLTVV.

The V and J genes are TRBV27 and TRBJ2-3; TRBD1 matches at 8 bases. J lost 0 bases, V lost 6 bases, and 8 bases had no gene match. The germline V gene encodes CDR1 MNHEY and CDR2 SMNVEV (reference sequence). This CDR3 comprises 16 residues. CDR3 region: CASRGYGTGSTDTQYF. As DNA, the CDR3 is TGTGCCAGCAGGGGGTACGGGACAGGTAGCACAGATACGCAGTATTTT.

This chain joins TRBV27 and TRBJ1-4, with D possibly being TRBD1 (5 bases). CDR1 is MNHEY and CDR2 is SMNVEV in the germline V gene (reference sequence). The CDR3 runs to 17 residues. Trimming stripped 1 base from V and 2 bases from J, with 14 bases between. Here the CDR3 reads CASSLWGRRSTNEKLFF. The CDR3 nucleotides are TGTGCCAGCAGTTTATGGGGGAGGAGAAGCACTAATGAAAAACTGTTTTTT.

The chain carries TRBV5-6 and TRBJ1-1, with D possibly TRBD1 on 5 matching bases. Trimming shortened V by 10 bases and J by 7 bases, and 20 bases separated the two germline ends. CDR3 length: 13 residues. The germline V gene encodes CDR1 SGHDT and CDR2 YYEEEE. This CDR3 is CAPWGVLPFEAFF. The CDR3 DNA is TGTGCCCCCTGGGGGGTTTTACCTTTTGAAGCTTTCTTT.

The chain carries TRBV5-6 and TRBJ2-3; 9 nucleotides line up with TRBD1. Germline V lookup: CDR1 SGHDT, CDR2 YYEEEE. The V gene end was trimmed by 2 bases and the J gene end by 4 bases; junction bases not matched to a gene: 5. The CDR3 totals 15 residues. The CDR3 DNA is TGTGCCAGCAGCTTTGGGACAGGGTGGGCAGATACGCAGTATTTT. Its translation is CASSFGTGWADTQYF. Looking up the rest from reference TRBV5-6 and TRBJ2-3 gives the full variable domain: DAGVTQSPTHLIKTRGQQVTLRCSPKSGHDTVSWYQQALGQGPQFIFQYYEEEERQRGNFPDRFSGHQFPNYSSELNVNALLLGDSALYLCASSFGTGWADTQYFGPGTRLTVL.

The gene calls are TRBV5-1 and TRBJ2-2, with D unresolved. The V end was cut by 1 base, the J end by 3 bases, with 7 bases between. The CDR3 is made up of 14 amino acids. The germline V gene has CDR1 SGHRS and CDR2 YFSETQ. CDR3: CASSLIRDTGELFF. CDR3 coding DNA: TGCGCCAGCAGCTTGATTCGCGACACCGGGGAGCTGTTTTTT.

The chain employs TRBV7-9 and TRBJ2-7; 7 nucleotides align to TRBD1. CDR1 and CDR2 from the germline V gene are SEHNR and FQNEAQ (reference sequence). The CDR3 spans 15 residues. The junction had 3 bases not matched to a gene; V was cut back by 1 base and J by 0 bases. In DNA form, the CDR3 reads TGTGCCAGCAGCTTAGAGAACAGGGGCTCCTACGAGCAGTACTTC. Its protein is CASSLENRGSYEQYF.

The chain has TRBV9 and TRBJ2-7, with 7 bases that match TRBD1. J lost 5 bases, V lost 3 bases, and 11 bases had no gene match. The CDR3 is made up of 15 amino acids. Germline-derived CDR1 and CDR2 are SGDLS and YYNGEE. The CDR3 region has the DNA TGTGCCAGCAGCGGGATGACAGGGAACCCTCACGAGCAGTACTTC. The encoded protein is CASSGMTGNPHEQYF.

This clone has ten or more counts. The chain links TRBV19 to TRBJ1-3; D gene uncertain. V was trimmed by 8 bases and J by 0 bases, leaving 8 bases between them. The CDR3 spans 13 residues. The germline gives CDR1 LNHDA, CDR2 SQIVND (reference sequence). The CDR3 spells CASASSSGNTIYF. For the CDR3, the DNA is TGTGCCAGTGCTTCGAGCTCTGGAAACACCATATATTTT.

This clone appeared a single time. The chain carries TRBV7-2 and TRBJ2-1; no firm D call. CDR1 is SGHTA and CDR2 is FQGNSA in the germline V gene. This CDR3 region has 13 residues. Between the trimmed V and J ends, which lost 5 bases and 5 bases, there was a span of 10 bases. The CDR3 reads CASSVDGNNEQFF. In DNA form, the CDR3 reads TGTGCCAGCAGCGTGGACGGAAACAATGAGCAGTTCTTC.

This clone came up once. Other DNA variants within this sample encode the same CDR3. The V gene is TRBV27, the J gene TRBJ2-1, with D possibly TRBD2 on 6 matching bases. The CDR3 length is 13 residues. V lost 3 bases, J lost 5 bases, and 8 bases lay in between. The V gene's germline CDR1 is MNHEY and CDR2 SMNVEV (reference sequence). The DNA for the CDR3 is TGTGCCAGCAGTTTTGGGGGGAACAATGAGCAGTTCTTC. This translates into CASSFGGNNEQFF.

The chain has TRBV7-9 and TRBJ1-3; D unclear. Germline V gene lookup returns CDR1 SEHNR and CDR2 FQNEAQ (reference sequence). Trimming took 1 base from V and 0 from J, leaving 10 bases between them. The CDR3 contains 16 residues. CDR3 residues: CASSLEEEISGNTIYF. CDR3 DNA: TGTGCCAGCAGCTTAGAAGAAGAGATCTCTGGAAACACCATATATTTT. The entire variable domain, with the rest obtained from reference TRBV7-9 and TRBJ1-3, is as follows: DTGVSQNPRHKITKRGQNVTFRCDPISEHNRLYWYRQTLGQGPEFLTYFQNEAQLEKSRLLSDRFSAERPKGSFSTLEIQRTEQGDSAMYLCASSLEEEISGNTIYFGEGSWLTVV.

The chain is built from TRBV28 and TRBJ2-2; D is unresolved. Trimming stripped 4 bases from V and 6 bases from J, with 15 bases between. From germline, CDR1 is MDHEN and CDR2 SYDVKM. There are 15 residues in the CDR3. In nucleotides, the CDR3 is TGTGCCAGCAGTTCAACCGGGCGACGGGCCGGGGAGCTGTTTTTT. Its protein is CASSSTGRRAGELFF.

V gene TRBV6-5 combines with J gene TRBJ2-1; 7 positions agree with TRBD2. CDR1 and CDR2 (germline): MNHEY, SVGAGI. The ends lost 6 bases at V and 2 bases at J; junction bases unmatched: 7. The CDR3 covers 15 residues. DNA of the CDR3: TGTGCCAGCAGCTCCGGGACTACGACCTACAATGAGCAGTTCTTC. Protein sequence: CASSSGTTTYNEQFF.

CDR3 sequence (DNA): TGTGCCAGCAGCTTACTTCAAATTAGCGGGAGTCCCTACGAGCAGTACTTC. This gives the protein CASSLLQISGSPYEQYF. V gene TRBV5-4 combines with J gene TRBJ2-7, with 9 bases matching TRBD2. The CDR3 is made up of 17 amino acids. Germline trimming cut 2 bases from V and 2 bases from J; bases unmatched to any gene: 11. Germline assignment: CDR1 SGHNT and CDR2 YYREEE (reference sequence).

The chain links TRBV29-1 to TRBJ2-5; D is perhaps TRBD1 or TRBD2 (5 bases each). The J call is uncertain, as TRBJ2-7 better fits the DNA end. Germline loops: CDR1 SQVTM, CDR2 ANQGSEA. The CDR3 covers 13 residues. The CDR3 region has the DNA TGCAGCGTAACACCAGGGAGCTCCTACGAGCAGTACTTC. The encoded protein is CSVTPGSSYEQYF.

This clone showed up just once. The V call is TRBV25-1, the J call TRBJ2-3; maybe TRBD1 (5 bases). Trimming took 5 bases from V and 6 from J, leaving 12 bases between them. The CDR3 runs 13 residues. Looked up from germline, CDR1 is MGHDK and CDR2 is SYGVNS. Here the CDR3 reads CASSLGVHDTQYF. In DNA, the CDR3 is TGTGCCAGCAGTCTAGGGGTACATGATACGCAGTATTTT.

This chain joins TRBV4-1 and TRBJ2-7, with 11 bases identical to TRBD2. Germline CDR1 and CDR2: MGHRA and YSYEKL. The CDR3 has 16 amino acids. With 2 bases clipped from V and 4 bases from J, the junction kept 7 bases outside the gene matches. The CDR3 loop reads CASSQSQLAGVYEQYF. In DNA, the CDR3 is TGCGCCAGCAGCCAAAGCCAACTAGCGGGAGTTTACGAGCAGTACTTC.

The chain is built from TRBV29-1 and TRBJ1-1, with unresolved D. Trimming shortened V by 3 bases and J by 0 bases, and 5 bases separated the two germline ends. CDR1 is SQVTM, CDR2 ANQGSEA, per germline. The CDR3 contains 12 residues. CDR3 in DNA: TGCAGCGTTGATGGCATGAACACTGAAGCTTTCTTT. It codes for CSVDGMNTEAFF.

The chain couples TRBV2 to TRBJ2-7; D may match TRBD1 or TRBD2 (5 bases each). The V gene lost 6 bases and the J gene lost 3 bases, with 18 bases spanning the gap. There are 15 residues in the CDR3. Per the germline V gene, CDR1 is SNHLY and CDR2 is FYNNEI. The CDR3 here is CASSEYQGVNYEQYF. Written as DNA, the CDR3 is TGTGCCAGCAGCGAATATCAGGGAGTTAACTACGAGCAGTACTTC.

The genes are TRBV30 and TRBJ2-1; possible D gene TRBD1, 5 bases. Trimming left V 5 bases short and J 3 bases short, with 11 bases between. CDR1 and CDR2 (germline): GTSNPN, SVGIG (reference sequence). The CDR3 contains 13 residues. The CDR3 here is CAWAGWNYNEQFF. In nucleotides, the CDR3 is TGTGCCTGGGCAGGGTGGAACTACAATGAGCAGTTCTTC. The entire variable domain, with the rest obtained from reference TRBV30 and TRBJ2-1, is as follows: SQTIHQWPATLVQPVGSPLSLECTVEGTSNPNLYWYRQAAGRGLQLLFYSVGIGQISSEVPQNLSASRPQDRQFILSSKKLLLSDSGFYLCAWAGWNYNEQFFGPGTRLTVL.

The gene calls are TRBV29-1 and TRBJ1-1; no clear D. Germline V gene data show CDR1 as SQVTM and CDR2 as ANQGSEA. Trimming took off 0 bases at V and 8 bases at J, with 10 bases between the two ends. This CDR3 is 12 amino acids long. CDR3 sequence: CSVEDEAPEAFF. The CDR3 nucleotides read TGCAGCGTTGAAGATGAGGCACCCGAAGCTTTCTTT.

The J gene is TRBJ1-1, the V gene TRBV30; TRBD1 might be the D (5 bases). CDR3 size: 15 residues. Deletions cut 8 bases from V and 0 bases from J, with 19 bases between. Germline V gives CDR1 GTSNPN, CDR2 SVGIG (reference sequence). CDR3 nucleotide sequence: TGTGCCACCCATCCGGACGGGGCCTTGAACACTGAAGCTTTCTTT. Translation gives CATHPDGALNTEAFF.

V is TRBV7-3 and J is TRBJ2-1, with D perhaps TRBD1 (6 bases). Germline assignment: CDR1 SGHTA and CDR2 FQGTGA. V shed 7 bases and J shed 8 bases, with 21 bases lying between them. The CDR3 contains 15 residues. CDR3 residues: CASTTGPEEIDEQFF. As DNA, the CDR3 is TGTGCCAGCACCACAGGGCCCGAGGAGATAGATGAGCAGTTCTTC.

The chain recombines TRBV27 with TRBJ2-1, with 11 bases that match TRBD2. The CDR3 contains 16 residues. V gave up 2 bases and J gave up 7 bases; unmatched junction bases: 7. CDR1 and CDR2 (germline): MNHEY, SMNVEV (reference sequence). CDR3 in amino acids: CASSLLAGGPGNEQFF. The CDR3 coding sequence is TGTGCCAGCAGTTTACTAGCGGGAGGTCCTGGGAATGAGCAGTTCTTC.

The chain carries TRBV5-6 and TRBJ1-5, with 7 bases identical to TRBD1. After removal of 4 bases from V and 1 base from J, the junction contained 2 bases not matched to a gene. This CDR3 has 14 residues. Germline CDR1 and CDR2: SGHDT and YYEEEE. CDR3 nucleotides: TGTGCCAGCAGCGTACAGGGGAGCAATCAGCCCCAGCATTTT. It is translated as CASSVQGSNQPQHF. The full variable domain, its missing parts supplied by reference TRBV5-6 and TRBJ1-5, is DAGVTQSPTHLIKTRGQQVTLRCSPKSGHDTVSWYQQALGQGPQFIFQYYEEEERQRGNFPDRFSGHQFPNYSSELNVNALLLGDSALYLCASSVQGSNQPQHFGDGTRLSIL.